This T cell receptor beta chain was identified during a study of beta chain features in type 1 diabetes. Study-level results: In type 1 diabetes patients, VDJ junctions had fewer insertions; deletions at these junctions were more frequent. Shortening that was moderate but significant affected the TCRB CDR3s of Type 1 diabetes patients in all four CD4+ subsets. The study left unresolved whether HLA type influences TCRB rearrangement. Although PCR might favor shorter templates, it would do so equally in patients and controls.

From germline, CDR1 is LNHDA and CDR2 SQIVND (reference sequence). V shed 3 bases and J 1 base; nucleotides not matched to a gene: 3. The CDR3 totals 15 residues. The whole isolated RNA underwent reverse transcription, so sequencing captured expressed TCRB transcripts. The method was immunoSEQ multiplex PCR; TCRdb's version includes in-frame clones alone and lacks a portion of them. The top ten clones hold about 0.016% of a sample with a few hundred thousand clones, roughly 13% of them seen once. A note on this clone: The antigen remains unidentified.

Sequencing was performed on naive CD4+ T cells from blood. The source of this sequence is a woman between 18 and 30 years old with type 1 diabetes. The V gene is TRBV19, the J gene TRBJ2-3; 8 bases align to TRBD2. As DNA, the CDR3 is TGTGCCAGTAGTATTAGCGGGACGGGCACAGATACGCAGTATTTT. Translating it yields CASSISGTGTDTQYF.